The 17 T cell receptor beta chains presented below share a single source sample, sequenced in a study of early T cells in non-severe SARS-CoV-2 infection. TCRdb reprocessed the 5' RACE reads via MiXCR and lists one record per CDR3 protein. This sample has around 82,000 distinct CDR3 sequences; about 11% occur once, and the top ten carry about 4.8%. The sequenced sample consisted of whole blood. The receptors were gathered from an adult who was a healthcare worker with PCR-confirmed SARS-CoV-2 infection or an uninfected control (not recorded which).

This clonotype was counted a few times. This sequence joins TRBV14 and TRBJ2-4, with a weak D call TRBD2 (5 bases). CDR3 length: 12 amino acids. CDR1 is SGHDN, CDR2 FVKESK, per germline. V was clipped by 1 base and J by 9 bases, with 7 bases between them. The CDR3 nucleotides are TGTGCCAGCAGCCAAGTTGGGAGCATTCAGTACTTC. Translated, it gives CASSQVGSIQYF. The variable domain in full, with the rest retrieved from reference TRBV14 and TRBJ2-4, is EAGVTQFPSHSVIEKGQTVTLRCDPISGHDNLYWYRRVMGKEIKFLLHFVKESKQDESGMPNNRFLAERTGGTYSTLKVQPAELEDSGVYFCASSQVGSIQYFGAGTRLSVL.

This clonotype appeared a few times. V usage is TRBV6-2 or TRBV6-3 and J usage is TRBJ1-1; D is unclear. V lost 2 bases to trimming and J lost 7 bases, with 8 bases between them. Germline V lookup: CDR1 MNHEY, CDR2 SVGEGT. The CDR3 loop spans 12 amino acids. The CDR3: CASSYGGREAFF. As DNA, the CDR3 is TGTGCCAGCAGTTACGGAGGTCGTGAAGCTTTCTTT.

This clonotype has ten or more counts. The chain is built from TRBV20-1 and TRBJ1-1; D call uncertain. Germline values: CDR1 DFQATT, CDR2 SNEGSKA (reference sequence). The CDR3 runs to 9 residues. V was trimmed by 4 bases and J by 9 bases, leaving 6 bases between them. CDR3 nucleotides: TGCAGTGCTAATAAACAAGCTTTCTTT. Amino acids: CSANKQAFF.

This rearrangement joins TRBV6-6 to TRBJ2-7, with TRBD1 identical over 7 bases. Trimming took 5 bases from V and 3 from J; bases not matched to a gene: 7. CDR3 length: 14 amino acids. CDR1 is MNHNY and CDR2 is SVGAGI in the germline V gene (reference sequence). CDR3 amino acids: CASSTGTEFYEQYF. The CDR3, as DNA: TGTGCCAGCAGTACGGGGACAGAGTTCTACGAGCAGTACTTC.

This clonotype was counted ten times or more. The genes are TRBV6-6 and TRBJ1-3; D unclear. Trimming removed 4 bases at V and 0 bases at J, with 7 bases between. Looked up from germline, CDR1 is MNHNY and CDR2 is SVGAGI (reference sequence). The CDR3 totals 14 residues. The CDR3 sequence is CASSSPRSGNTIYF. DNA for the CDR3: TGTGCCAGCAGTTCCCCACGCTCTGGAAACACCATATATTTT.

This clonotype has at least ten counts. The CDR3, as DNA: TGCGCCAGCAGCGCTACCGGGACAGGGGCGCGAGATACGCAGTATTTT. Its translation: CASSATGTGARDTQYF. This sequence joins TRBV5-1 and TRBJ2-3; 10 positions match TRBD1. The germline V gene has CDR1 SGHRS and CDR2 YFSETQ. V shed 4 bases and J 5 bases; nucleotides not matched to a gene: 10. CDR3 size: 16 residues.

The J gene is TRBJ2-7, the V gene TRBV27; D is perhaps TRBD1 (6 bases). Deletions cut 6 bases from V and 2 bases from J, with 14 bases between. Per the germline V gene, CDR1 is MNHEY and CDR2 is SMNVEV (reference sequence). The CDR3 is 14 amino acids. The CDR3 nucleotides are TGTGCCAGCAGGACACAGGGCAACCCCTACGAGCAGTACTTC. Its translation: CASRTQGNPYEQYF.

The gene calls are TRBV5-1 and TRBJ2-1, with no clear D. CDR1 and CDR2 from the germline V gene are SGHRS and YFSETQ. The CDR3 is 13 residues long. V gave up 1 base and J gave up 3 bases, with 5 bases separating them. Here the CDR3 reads CASSLNYYNEQFF. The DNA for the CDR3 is TGCGCCAGCAGCTTGAACTACTACAATGAGCAGTTCTTC.

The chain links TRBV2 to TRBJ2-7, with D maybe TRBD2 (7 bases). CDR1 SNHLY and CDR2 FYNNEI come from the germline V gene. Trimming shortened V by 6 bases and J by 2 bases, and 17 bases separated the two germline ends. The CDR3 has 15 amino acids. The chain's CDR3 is CASRGGTPNTYEQYF. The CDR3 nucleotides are TGTGCCAGCAGGGGAGGGACACCTAACACCTACGAGCAGTACTTC.

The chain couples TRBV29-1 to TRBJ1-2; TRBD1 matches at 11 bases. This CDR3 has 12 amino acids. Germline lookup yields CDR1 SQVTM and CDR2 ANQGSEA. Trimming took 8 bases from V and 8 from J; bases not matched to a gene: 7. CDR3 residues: CSTGQGARGYTF. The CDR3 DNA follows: TGCAGCACCGGACAGGGGGCTCGCGGCTACACCTTC. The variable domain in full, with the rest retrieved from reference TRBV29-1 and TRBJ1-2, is SAVISQKPSRDICQRGTSLTIQCQVDSQVTMMFWYRQQPGQSLTLIATANQGSEATYESGFVIDKFPISRPNLTFSTLTVSNMSPEDSSIYLCSTGQGARGYTFGSGTRLTVV.

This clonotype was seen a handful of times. CDR3 sequence: CASSWPGGNQPQHF. CDR3 nucleotide sequence: TGTGCCAGTAGTTGGCCCGGGGGCAATCAGCCCCAGCATTTT. This chain connects TRBV19 to TRBJ1-5; D is undetermined. Germline V lookup: CDR1 LNHDA, CDR2 SQIVND (reference sequence). The CDR3 is 14 residues long. Trimming shortened V by 5 bases and J by 2 bases, and 10 bases separated the two germline ends.

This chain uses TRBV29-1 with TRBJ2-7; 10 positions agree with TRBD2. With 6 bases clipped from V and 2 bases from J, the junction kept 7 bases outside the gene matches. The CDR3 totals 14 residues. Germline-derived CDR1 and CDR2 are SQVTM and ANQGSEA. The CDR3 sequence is CSVAGTSETYEQYF. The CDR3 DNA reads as TGCAGCGTGGCCGGGACTAGCGAAACCTACGAGCAGTACTTC.

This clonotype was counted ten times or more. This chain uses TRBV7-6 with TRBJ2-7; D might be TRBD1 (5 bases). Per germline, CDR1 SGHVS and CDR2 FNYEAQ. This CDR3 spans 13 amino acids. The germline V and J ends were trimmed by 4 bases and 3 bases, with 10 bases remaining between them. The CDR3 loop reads CASSSLGDYEQYF. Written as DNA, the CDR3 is TGTGCCAGCAGCTCCCTAGGGGACTACGAGCAGTACTTC.

CDR3 amino acids: CASSEARGQNSPLHF. The DNA for the CDR3 is TGTGCCAGCAGTGAAGCGCGGGGACAGAACTCACCCCTCCACTTT. The gene calls are TRBV2 and TRBJ1-6; 7 nucleotides agree with TRBD1. Germline loops: CDR1 SNHLY, CDR2 FYNNEI. V lost 0 bases and J lost 10; bases outside the gene matches: 6. This CDR3 region has 15 residues.

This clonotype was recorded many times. The CDR3 nucleotides are TGTGCCAGCAGCTTATTTTTCCGTTGGGAGGCAACTAATGAAAAACTGTTTTTT. It is translated as CASSLFFRWEATNEKLFF. The gene calls are TRBV7-9 and TRBJ1-4; D call uncertain. Germline loops: CDR1 SEHNR, CDR2 FQNEAQ (reference sequence). This CDR3 spans 18 amino acids. V dropped 2 bases and J dropped 0 bases, with 16 bases sitting between them.

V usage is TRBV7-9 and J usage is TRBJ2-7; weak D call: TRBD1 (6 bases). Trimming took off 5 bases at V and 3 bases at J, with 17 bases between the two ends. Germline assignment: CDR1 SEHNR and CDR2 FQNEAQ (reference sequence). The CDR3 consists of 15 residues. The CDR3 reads CASSMPGTWGYEQYF. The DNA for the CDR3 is TGTGCCAGCAGCATGCCCGGGACATGGGGCTACGAGCAGTACTTC.

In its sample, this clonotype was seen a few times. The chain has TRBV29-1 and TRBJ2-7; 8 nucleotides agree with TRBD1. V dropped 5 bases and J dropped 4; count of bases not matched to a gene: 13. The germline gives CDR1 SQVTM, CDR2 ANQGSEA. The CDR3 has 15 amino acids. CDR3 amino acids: CSVSGGPEGNYEQYF. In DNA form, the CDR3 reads TGCAGCGTTTCAGGGGGCCCCGAGGGAAATTACGAGCAGTACTTC.